This record covers a single TCR beta chain. This record belongs to a study of T cell changes during pregnancy in multiple sclerosis. Germline V lookup: CDR1 SNHLY, CDR2 FYNNEI. The germline V and J ends were trimmed by 2 bases and 0 bases, with 11 bases remaining between them. The CDR3 sequence is 15 residues long. Data came from immunoSEQ multiplex PCR; TCRdb stores just in-frame clones and leaves some out. The sample carries 20,000 to 25,000 clones, 86% recorded once. The chain has TRBV2 and TRBJ2-7, with a possible D match to TRBD2 (6 bases). This clonotype originated in a female donor in good health, enrolled as a control in a pregnancy study. The sequencing used CD4+ T cells from peripheral blood mononuclear cells, collected in the first trimester of pregnancy. The CDR3 nucleotides are TGTGCCAGCAGTGAACGGGGGATTAGCTCCTACGAGCAGTACTTC. Protein product: CASSERGISSYEQYF.